This T cell receptor beta chain was recovered during a study of T cell responses to AZD1222 COVID-19 vaccine. Study-wide results and caveats: There were mostly white British donors and more females than males, and clonal diversity was possibly underestimated.

As for this clone: The target antigen is unknown.

Using immunoSEQ multiplex PCR, the repertoire was profiled, and TCRdb retains in-frame clones only, with some absent. The sample yields tens of thousands of clones, 85% to 90% seen once. CDR1 SEHNR and CDR2 FQNEAQ come from the germline V gene (reference sequence). Deletions cut 3 bases from V and 8 bases from J, with 19 bases between. This CDR3 is built from 15 residues. The V gene is TRBV7-9, the J gene TRBJ1-2; D may be TRBD1 (5 bases). This TCR was recovered from an adult who received the AZD1222 COVID-19 vaccine. Material: peripheral blood, obtained 28 days after the second AZD1222 dose. In nucleotides, the CDR3 is TGTGCCAGCAGCTTCCCGTTACTAGGGGCGATAGGCTACACCTTC. This translates into CASSFPLLGAIGYTF.